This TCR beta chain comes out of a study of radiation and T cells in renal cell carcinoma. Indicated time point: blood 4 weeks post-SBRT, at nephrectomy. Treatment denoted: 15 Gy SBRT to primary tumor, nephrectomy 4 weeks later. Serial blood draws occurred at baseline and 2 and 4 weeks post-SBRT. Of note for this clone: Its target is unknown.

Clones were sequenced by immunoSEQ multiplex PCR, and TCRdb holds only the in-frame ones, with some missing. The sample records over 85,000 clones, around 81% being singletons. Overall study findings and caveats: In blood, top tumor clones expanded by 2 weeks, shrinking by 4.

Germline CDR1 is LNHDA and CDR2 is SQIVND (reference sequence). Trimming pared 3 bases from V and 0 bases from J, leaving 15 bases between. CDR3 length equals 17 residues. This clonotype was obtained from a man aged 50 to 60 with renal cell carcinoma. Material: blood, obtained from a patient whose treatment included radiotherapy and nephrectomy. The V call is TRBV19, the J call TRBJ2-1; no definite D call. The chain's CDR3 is CASSIGSRPNSYNEQFF. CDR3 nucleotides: TGTGCCAGTAGTATTGGGTCGCGGCCAAACTCCTACAATGAGCAGTTCTTC.